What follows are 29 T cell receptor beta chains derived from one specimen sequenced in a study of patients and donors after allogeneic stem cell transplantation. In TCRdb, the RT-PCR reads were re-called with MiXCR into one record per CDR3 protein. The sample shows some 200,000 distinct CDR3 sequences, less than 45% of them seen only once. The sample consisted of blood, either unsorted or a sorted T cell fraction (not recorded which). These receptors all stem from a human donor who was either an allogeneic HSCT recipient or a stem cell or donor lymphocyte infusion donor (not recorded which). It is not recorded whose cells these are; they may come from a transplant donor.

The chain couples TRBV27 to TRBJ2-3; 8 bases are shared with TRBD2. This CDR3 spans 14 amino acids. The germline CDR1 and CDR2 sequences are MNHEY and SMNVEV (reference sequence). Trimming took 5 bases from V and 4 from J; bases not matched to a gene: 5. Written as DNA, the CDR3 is TGTGCCAGCAGTAGCGGGAGTTTAGCAGATACGCAGTATTTT. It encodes CASSSGSLADTQYF.

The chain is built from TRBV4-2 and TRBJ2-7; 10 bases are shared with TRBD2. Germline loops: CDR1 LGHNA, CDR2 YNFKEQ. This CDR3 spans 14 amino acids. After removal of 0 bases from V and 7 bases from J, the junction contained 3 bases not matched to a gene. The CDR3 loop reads CASSQDQLAGEQYF. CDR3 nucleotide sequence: TGTGCCAGCAGCCAAGATCAACTAGCGGGAGAGCAGTACTTC.

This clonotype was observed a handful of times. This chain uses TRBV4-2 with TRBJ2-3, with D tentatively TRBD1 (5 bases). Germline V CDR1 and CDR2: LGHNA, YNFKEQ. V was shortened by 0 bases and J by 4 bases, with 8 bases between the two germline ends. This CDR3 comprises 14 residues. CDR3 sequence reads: CASSQDWGADTQYF. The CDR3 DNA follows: TGTGCCAGCAGCCAAGATTGGGGCGCAGATACGCAGTATTTT.

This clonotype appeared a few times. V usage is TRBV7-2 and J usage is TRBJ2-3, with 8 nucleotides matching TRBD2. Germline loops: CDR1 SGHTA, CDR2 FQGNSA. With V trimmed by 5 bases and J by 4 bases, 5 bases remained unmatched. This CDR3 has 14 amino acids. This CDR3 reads CASSVRLASDTQYF. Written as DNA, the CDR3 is TGTGCCAGCAGCGTCAGACTAGCGTCAGATACGCAGTATTTT.

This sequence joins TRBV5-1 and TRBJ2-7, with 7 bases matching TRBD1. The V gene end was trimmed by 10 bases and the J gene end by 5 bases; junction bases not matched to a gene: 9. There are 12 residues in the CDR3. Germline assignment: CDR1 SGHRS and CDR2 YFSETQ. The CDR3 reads CAGGQVRDEQYF. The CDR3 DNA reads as TGCGCCGGAGGACAGGTACGCGACGAGCAGTACTTC.

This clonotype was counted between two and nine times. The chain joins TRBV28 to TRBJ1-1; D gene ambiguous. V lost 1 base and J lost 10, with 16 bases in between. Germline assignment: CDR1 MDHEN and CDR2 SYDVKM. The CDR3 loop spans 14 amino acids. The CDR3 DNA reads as TGTGCCAGCAGTTTATCACTGACCCTCATGGGAGCTTTCTTT. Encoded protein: CASSLSLTLMGAFF.

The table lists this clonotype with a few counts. CDR3 region: CASIGLNTEAFF. CDR3 coding DNA: TGTGCCAGCATTGGACTTAACACTGAAGCTTTCTTT. The chain couples TRBV2 to TRBJ1-1; no firm D call. Germline CDR1 reads SNHLY; CDR2 reads FYNNEI. The CDR3 is made up of 12 amino acids. Trimming took 7 bases from V and 2 from J, leaving 8 bases between them. The complete variable domain, with remaining parts taken from reference TRBV2 and TRBJ1-1, reads EPEVTQTPSHQVTQMGQEVILRCVPISNHLYFYWYRQILGQKVEFLVSFYNNEISEKSEIFDDQFSVERPDGSNFTLKIRSTKLEDSAMYFCASIGLNTEAFFGQGTRLTVV.

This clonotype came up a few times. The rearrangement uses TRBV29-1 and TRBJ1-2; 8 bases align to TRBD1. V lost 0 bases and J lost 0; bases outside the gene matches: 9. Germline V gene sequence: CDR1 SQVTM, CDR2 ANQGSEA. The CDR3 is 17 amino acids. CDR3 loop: CSVEETGQGTPNYGYTF. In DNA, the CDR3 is TGCAGCGTTGAAGAAACAGGACAGGGAACACCTAACTATGGCTACACCTTC.

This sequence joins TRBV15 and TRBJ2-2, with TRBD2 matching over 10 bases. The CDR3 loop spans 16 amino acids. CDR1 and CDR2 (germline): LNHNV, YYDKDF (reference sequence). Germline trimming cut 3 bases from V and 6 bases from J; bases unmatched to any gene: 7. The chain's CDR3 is CATSSEGLASSGELFF. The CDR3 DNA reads TGTGCCACCAGCAGTGAGGGACTAGCGTCTTCCGGGGAGCTGTTTTTT.

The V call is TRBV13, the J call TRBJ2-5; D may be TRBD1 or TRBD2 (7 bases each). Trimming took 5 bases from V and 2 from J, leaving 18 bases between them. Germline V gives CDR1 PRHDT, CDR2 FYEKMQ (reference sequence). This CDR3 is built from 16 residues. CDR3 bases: TGTGCCAGCAGCGAGCGGGGCTGGGACAGTCAAGAGACCCAGTACTTC. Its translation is CASSERGWDSQETQYF.

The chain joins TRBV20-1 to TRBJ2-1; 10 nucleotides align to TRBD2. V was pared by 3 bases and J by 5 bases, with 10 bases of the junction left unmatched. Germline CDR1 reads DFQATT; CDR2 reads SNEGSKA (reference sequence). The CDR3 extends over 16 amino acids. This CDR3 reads CSASRLAGGLDNEQFF. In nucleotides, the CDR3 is TGCAGTGCTAGTAGGTTAGCGGGAGGTCTAGACAATGAGCAGTTCTTC.

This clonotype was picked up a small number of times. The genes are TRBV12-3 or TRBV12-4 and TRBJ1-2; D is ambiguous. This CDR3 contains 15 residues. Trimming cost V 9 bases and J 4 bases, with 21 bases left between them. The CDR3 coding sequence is TGTGCCAGTTCCTCTCCCCAGGTTTCGCCCTATGGCTACACCTTC. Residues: CASSSPQVSPYGYTF.

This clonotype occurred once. The CDR3 DNA sequence: TGTGCCAGCAGCTTGAATCCGGGCGACACCATATATTTT. This codes for CASSLNPGDTIYF. The chain couples TRBV5-6 to TRBJ1-3; D not resolved. This CDR3 has 13 amino acids. Trimming left V 1 base short and J 8 bases short, with 10 bases between. Germline V CDR1 and CDR2: SGHDT, YYEEEE.

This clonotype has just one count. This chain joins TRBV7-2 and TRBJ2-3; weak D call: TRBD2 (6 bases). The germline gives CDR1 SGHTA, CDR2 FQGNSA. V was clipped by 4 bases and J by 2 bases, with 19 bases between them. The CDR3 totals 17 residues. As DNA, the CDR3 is TGTGCCAGCAGCTCCTTACCCCCGGGAGAGTTCACAGATACGCAGTATTTT. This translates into CASSSLPPGEFTDTQYF.

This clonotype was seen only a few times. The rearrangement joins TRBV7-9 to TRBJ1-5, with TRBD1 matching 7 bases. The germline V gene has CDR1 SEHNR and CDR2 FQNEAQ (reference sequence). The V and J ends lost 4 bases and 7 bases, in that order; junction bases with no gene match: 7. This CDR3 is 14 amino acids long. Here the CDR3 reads CASSSTGVGQPQHF. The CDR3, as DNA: TGTGCCAGCAGCTCTACAGGGGTGGGACAGCCCCAGCATTTT.

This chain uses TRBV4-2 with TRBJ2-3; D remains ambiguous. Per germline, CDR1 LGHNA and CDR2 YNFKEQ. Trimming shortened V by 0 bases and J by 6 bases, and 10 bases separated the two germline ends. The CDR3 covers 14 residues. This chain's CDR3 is CASSQDTFGDTQYF. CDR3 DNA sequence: TGTGCCAGCAGCCAAGATACCTTTGGGGATACGCAGTATTTT.

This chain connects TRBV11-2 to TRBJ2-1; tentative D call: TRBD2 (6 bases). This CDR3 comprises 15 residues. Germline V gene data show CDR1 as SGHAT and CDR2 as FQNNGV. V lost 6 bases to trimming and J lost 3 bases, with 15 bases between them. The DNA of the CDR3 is TGTGCCAGCAGTTACGGGAGTACCAACTACAATGAGCAGTTCTTC. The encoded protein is CASSYGSTNYNEQFF.

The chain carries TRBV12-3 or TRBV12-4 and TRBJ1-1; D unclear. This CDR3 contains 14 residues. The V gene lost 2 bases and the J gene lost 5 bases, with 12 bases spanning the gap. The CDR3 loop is CASSLKGGGTEAFF. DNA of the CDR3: TGTGCCAGCAGTTTAAAGGGAGGAGGTACTGAAGCTTTCTTT.

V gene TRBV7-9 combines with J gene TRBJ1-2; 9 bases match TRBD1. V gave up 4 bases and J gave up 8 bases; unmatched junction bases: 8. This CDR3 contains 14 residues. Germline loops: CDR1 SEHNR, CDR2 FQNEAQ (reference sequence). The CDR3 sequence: CASSSADRGLGYTF. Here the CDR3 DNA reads TGTGCCAGCAGCTCCGCGGACAGGGGTTTGGGCTACACCTTC.

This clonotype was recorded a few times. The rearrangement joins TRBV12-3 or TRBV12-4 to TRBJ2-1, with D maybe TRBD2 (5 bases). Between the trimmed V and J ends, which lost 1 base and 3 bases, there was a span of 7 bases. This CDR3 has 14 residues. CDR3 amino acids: CASSLGGYYNEQFF. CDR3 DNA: TGTGCCAGCAGTTTAGGCGGGTACTACAATGAGCAGTTCTTC.

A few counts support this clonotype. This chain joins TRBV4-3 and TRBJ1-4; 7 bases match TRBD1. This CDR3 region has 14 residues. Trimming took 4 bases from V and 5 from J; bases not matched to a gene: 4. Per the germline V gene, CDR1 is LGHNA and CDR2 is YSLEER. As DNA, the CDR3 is TGCGCCAGCAGCCCCCGGGACAGCAATGAAAAACTGTTTTTT. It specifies CASSPRDSNEKLFF.

Here the CDR3 DNA reads TGTGCCAGCAGCTTAGACCGGAGGTACAATGAGCAGTTCTTC. Translating it yields CASSLDRRYNEQFF. The chain is built from TRBV11-2 and TRBJ2-1; the D gene is possibly TRBD2 (5 bases). V was clipped by 0 bases and J by 4 bases, with 7 bases between them. The CDR3 extends over 14 amino acids. Per germline, CDR1 SGHAT and CDR2 FQNNGV.

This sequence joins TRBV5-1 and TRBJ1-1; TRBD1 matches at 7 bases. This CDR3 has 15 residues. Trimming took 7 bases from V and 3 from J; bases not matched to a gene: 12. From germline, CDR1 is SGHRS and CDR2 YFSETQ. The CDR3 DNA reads TGCGCCAGCTCCCAAGACTCGACAGGGTACACTGAAGCTTTCTTT. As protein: CASSQDSTGYTEAFF.

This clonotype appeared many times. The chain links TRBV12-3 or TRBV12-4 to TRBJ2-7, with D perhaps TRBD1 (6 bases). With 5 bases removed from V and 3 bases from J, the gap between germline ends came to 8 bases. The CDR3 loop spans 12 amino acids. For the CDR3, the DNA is TGTGCCAGCAGTCCGGACAGCTACGAGCAGTACTTC. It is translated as CASSPDSYEQYF.

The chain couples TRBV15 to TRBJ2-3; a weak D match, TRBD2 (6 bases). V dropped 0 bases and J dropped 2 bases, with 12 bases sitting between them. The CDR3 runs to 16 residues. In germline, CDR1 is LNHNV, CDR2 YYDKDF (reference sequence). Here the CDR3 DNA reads TGTGCCACCAGCAGAGAGATGGGGACTGTCACAGATACGCAGTATTTT. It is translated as CATSREMGTVTDTQYF.

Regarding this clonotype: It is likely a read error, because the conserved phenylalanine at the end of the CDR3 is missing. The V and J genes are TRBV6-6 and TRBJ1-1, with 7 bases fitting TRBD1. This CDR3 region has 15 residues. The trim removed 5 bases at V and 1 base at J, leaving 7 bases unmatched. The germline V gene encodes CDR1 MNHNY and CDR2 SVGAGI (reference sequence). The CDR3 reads CASSQGRTGNTEAFC. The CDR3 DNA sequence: TGTGCCAGCAGTCAAGGGAGGACAGGGAACACTGAAGCTTTCTGT.

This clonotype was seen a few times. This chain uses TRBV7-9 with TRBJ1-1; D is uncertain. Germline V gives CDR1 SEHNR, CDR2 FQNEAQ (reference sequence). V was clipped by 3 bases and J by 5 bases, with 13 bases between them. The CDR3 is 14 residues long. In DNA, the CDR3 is TGTGCCAGCAGCTTTGAGGATGAGAGGACTGAAGCTTTCTTT. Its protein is CASSFEDERTEAFF.

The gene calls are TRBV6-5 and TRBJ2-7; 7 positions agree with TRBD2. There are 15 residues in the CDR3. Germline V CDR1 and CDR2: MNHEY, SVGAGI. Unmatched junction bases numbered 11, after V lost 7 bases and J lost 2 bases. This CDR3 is CASTPRASGPYEQYF. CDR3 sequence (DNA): TGTGCCAGCACCCCCCGGGCTAGCGGACCCTACGAGCAGTACTTC.

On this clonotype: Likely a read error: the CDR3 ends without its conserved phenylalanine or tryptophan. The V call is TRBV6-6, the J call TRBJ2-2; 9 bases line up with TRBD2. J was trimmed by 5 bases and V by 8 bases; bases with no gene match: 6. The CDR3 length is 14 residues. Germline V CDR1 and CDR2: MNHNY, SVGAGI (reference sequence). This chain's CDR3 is CASLSGSLTGELFL. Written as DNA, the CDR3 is TGTGCCAGCCTTAGCGGGAGTTTAACCGGGGAGCTGTTTTTA.